This TCR beta chain emerged from a study of T cell responses to AZD1222 COVID-19 vaccine. As to this clone: The target antigen is unknown.

General observations from the study: In the spike-specific TCR repertoire, nearly half reportedly target unmutated variant regions. Only 5 or 6 people who got AZD1222 tested seropositive at baseline.

The data were produced by immunoSEQ multiplex PCR, yet TCRdb's version contains in-frame clones alone and is incomplete. The sample consists of around 100,000 clones, around 82% of them appearing once. The CDR3 totals 18 residues. Losses at the gene ends were 7 bases for V and 6 bases for J; bases not matched to a gene: 16. Germline-derived CDR1 and CDR2 are SGHKS and YYEKEE (reference sequence). J is TRBJ1-6 and V is TRBV5-5; 10 bases are a match to TRBD1. This TCR was sampled from an adult in good health. The source was peripheral blood, collected on day 0 of AZD1222 vaccination. CDR3 coding DNA: TGTGCCAGCGGGGGGGACAGGGGTTCCCCCCGCCTTAATTCACCCCTCCACTTT. Translated: CASGGDRGSPRLNSPLHF.